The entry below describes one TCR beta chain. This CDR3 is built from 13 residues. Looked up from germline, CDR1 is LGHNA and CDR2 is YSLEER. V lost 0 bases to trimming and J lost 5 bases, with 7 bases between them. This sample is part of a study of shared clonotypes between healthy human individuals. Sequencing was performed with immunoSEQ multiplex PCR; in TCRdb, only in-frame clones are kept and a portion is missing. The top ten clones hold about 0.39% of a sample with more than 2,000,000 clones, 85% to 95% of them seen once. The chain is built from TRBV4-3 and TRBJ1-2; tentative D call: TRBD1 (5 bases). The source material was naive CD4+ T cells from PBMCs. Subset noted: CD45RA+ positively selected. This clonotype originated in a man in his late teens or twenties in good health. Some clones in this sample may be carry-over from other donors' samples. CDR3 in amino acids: CASSQEGDYGYTF. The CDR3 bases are TGCGCCAGCAGCCAAGAGGGGGATTATGGCTACACCTTC.